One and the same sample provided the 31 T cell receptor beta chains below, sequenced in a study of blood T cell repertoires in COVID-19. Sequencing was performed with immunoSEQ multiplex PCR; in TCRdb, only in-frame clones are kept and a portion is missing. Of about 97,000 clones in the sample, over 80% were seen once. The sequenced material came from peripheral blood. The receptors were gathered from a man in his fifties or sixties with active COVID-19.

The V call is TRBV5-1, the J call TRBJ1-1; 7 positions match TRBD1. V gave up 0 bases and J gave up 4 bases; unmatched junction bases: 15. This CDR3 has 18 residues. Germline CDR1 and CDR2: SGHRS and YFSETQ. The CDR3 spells CASSLVTGAEGLGTEAFF. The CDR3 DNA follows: TGCGCCAGCAGCTTGGTCACAGGGGCCGAGGGTTTGGGCACTGAAGCTTTCTTT. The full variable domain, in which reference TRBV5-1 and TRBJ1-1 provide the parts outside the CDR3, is KAGVTQTPRYLIKTRGQQVTLSCSPISGHRSVSWYQQTPGQGLQFLFEYFSETQRNKGNFPGRFSGRQFSNSRSEMNVSTLELGDSALYLCASSLVTGAEGLGTEAFFGQGTRLTVV.

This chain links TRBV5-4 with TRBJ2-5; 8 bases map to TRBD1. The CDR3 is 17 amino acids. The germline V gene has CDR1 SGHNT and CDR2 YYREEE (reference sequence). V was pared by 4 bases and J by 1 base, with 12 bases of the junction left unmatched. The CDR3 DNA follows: TGTGCCAGCAGCCTCCTTGGGACAGGCACCTCCCAAGAGACCCAGTACTTC. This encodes CASSLLGTGTSQETQYF.

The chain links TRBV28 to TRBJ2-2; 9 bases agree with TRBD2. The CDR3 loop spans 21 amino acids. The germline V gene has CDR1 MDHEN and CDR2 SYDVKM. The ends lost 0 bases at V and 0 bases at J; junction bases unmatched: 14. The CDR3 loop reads CASSLWSLLAGRPTNTGELFF. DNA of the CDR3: TGTGCCAGCAGTTTATGGTCCCTACTAGCGGGCCGACCCACGAACACCGGGGAGCTGTTTTTT.

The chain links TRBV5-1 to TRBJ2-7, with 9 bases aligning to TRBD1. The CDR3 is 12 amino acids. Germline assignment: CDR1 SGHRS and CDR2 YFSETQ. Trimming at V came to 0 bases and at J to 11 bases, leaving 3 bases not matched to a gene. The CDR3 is CASSLEGQGKYF. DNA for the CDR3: TGCGCCAGCAGCTTGGAGGGACAGGGAAAGTACTTC.

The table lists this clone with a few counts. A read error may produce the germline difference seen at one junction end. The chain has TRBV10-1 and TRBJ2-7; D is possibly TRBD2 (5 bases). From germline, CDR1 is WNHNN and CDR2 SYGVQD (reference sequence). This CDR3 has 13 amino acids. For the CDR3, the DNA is TGCGCCAGCAGTGATTCTAGCTCCCACGAGCAGTACTTC. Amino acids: CASSDSSSHEQYF.

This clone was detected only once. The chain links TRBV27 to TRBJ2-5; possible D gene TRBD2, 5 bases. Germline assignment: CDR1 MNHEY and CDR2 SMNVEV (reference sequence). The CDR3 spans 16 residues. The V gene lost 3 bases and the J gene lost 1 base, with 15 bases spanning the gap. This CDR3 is CASSFSRRGFQETQYF. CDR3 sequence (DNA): TGTGCCAGCAGTTTCTCACGGCGCGGGTTCCAAGAGACCCAGTACTTC.

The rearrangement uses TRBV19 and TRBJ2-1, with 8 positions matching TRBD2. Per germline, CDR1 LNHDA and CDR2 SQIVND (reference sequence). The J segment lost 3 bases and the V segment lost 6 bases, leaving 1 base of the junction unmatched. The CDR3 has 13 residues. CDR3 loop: CASRSGSYNEQFF. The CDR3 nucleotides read TGTGCCAGTAGGAGCGGGAGCTACAATGAGCAGTTCTTC.

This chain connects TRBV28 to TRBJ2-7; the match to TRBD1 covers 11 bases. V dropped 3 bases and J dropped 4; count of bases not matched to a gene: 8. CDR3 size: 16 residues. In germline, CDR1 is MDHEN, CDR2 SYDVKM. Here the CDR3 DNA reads TGTGCCAGCAGTTTCCAAAGGGACAGGGGGTTGTACGAGCAGTACTTC. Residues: CASSFQRDRGLYEQYF.

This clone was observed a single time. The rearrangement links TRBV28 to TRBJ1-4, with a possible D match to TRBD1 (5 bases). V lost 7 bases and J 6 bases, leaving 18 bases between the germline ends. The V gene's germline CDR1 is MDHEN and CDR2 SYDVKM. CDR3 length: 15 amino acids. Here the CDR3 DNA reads TGTGCCAGCAACCCCCAGGGCCGGAGGGATGAAAAACTGTTTTTT. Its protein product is CASNPQGRRDEKLFF.

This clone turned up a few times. CDR3: CASRGQGSNNEQFF. CDR3 nucleotides: TGTGCCAGCAGGGGACAGGGGTCGAACAATGAGCAGTTCTTC. This rearrangement joins TRBV2 to TRBJ2-1; 10 bases match TRBD1. Germline loops: CDR1 SNHLY, CDR2 FYNNEI. V shed 6 bases and J 5 bases; nucleotides not matched to a gene: 4. The CDR3 is made up of 14 amino acids. The variable domain in full, with the rest retrieved from reference TRBV2 and TRBJ2-1, is EPEVTQTPSHQVTQMGQEVILRCVPISNHLYFYWYRQILGQKVEFLVSFYNNEISEKSEIFDDQFSVERPDGSNFTLKIRSTKLEDSAMYFCASRGQGSNNEQFFGPGTRLTVL.

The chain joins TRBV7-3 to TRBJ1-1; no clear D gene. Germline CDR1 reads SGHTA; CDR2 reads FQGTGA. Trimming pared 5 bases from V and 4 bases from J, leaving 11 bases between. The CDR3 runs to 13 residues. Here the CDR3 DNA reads TGTGCCAGCAGCCGGGATAAGGCCACTGAAGCTTTCTTT. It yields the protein CASSRDKATEAFF.

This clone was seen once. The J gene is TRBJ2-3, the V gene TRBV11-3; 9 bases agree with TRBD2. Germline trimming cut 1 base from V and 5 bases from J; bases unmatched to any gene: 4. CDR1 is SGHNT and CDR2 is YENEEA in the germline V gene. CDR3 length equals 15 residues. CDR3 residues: CASSLGSLAGDTQYF. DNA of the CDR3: TGTGCCAGCAGCTTAGGTTCACTAGCGGGAGATACGCAGTATTTT. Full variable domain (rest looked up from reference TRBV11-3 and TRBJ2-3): EAGVVQSPRYKIIEKKQPVAFWCNPISGHNTLYWYLQNLGQGPELLIRYENEEAVDDSQLPKDRFSAERLKGVDSTLKIQPAELGDSAVYLCASSLGSLAGDTQYFGPGTRLTVL.

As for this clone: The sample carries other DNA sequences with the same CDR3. The CDR3 sequence: CASRDRGYEQYF. CDR3 sequence (DNA): TGTGCCAGCCGGGACAGGGGCTACGAGCAGTACTTC. J is TRBJ2-7 and V is TRBV28; 10 positions agree with TRBD1. Germline CDR1 MDHEN, CDR2 SYDVKM. V was clipped by 8 bases and J by 3 bases; unmatched bases: 1. This CDR3 comprises 12 residues. Supplemented by reference TRBV28 and TRBJ2-7, the full variable domain reads DVKVTQSSRYLVKRTGEKVFLECVQDMDHENMFWYRQDPGLGLRLIYFSYDVKMKEKGDIPEGYSVSREKKERFSLILESASTNQTSMYLCASRDRGYEQYFGPGTRLTVT.

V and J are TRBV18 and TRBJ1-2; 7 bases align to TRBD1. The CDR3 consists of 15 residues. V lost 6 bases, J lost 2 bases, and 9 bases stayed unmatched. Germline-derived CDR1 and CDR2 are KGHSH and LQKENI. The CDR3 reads CASSPADRLNYGYTF. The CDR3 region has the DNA TGTGCCAGCTCTCCTGCGGACAGGCTCAACTATGGCTACACCTTC. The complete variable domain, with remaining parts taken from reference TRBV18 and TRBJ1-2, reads NAGVMQNPRHLVRRRGQEARLRCSPMKGHSHVYWYRQLPEEGLKFMVYLQKENIIDESGMPKERFSAEFPKEGPSILRIQQVVRGDSAAYFCASSPADRLNYGYTFGSGTRLTVV.

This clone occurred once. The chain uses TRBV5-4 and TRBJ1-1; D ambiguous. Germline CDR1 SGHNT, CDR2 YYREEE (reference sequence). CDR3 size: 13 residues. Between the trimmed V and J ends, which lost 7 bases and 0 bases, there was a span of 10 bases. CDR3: CASADTLNTEAFF. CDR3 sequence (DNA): TGTGCCAGCGCTGACACTTTGAACACTGAAGCTTTCTTT.

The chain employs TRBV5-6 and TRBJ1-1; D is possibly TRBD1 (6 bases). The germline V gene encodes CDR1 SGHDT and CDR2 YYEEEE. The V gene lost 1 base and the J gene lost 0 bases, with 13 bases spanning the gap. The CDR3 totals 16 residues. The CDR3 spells CASSLSGALVNTEAFF. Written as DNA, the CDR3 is TGTGCCAGCAGCTTGTCAGGGGCCCTGGTGAACACTGAAGCTTTCTTT.

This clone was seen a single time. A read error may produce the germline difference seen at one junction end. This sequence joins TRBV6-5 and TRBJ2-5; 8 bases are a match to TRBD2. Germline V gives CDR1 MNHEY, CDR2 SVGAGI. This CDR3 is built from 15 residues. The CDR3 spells CASRYSGGRPETQYF. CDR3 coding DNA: TGTGCCAGCAGATACTCGGGCGGGAGGCCCGAGACCCAGTACTTC.

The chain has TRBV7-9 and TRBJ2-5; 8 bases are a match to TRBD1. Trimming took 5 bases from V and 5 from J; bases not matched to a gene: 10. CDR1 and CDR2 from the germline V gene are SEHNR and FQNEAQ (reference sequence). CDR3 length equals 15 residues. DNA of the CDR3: TGTGCCAGCAGCCCCGACAGGGGCCAAGGGGAGACCCAGTACTTC. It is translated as CASSPDRGQGETQYF.

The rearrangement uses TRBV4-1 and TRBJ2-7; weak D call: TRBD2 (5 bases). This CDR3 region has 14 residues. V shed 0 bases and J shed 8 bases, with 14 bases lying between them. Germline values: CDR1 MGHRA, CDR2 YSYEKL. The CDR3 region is CASSQDEIGRQQYF. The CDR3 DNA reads TGCGCCAGCAGCCAAGATGAGATAGGGAGACAGCAGTACTTC.

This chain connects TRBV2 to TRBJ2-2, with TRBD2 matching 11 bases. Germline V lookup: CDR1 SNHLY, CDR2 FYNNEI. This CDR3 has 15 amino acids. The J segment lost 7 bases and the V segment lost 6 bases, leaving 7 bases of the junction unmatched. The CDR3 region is CASRFLAGGGGELFF. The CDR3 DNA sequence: TGTGCCAGCAGATTTCTAGCGGGGGGCGGCGGGGAGCTGTTTTTT.

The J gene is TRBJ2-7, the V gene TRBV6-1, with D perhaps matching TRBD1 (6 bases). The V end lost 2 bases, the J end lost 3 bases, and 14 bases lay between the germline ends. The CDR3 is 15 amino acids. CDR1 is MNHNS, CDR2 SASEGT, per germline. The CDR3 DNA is TGTGCCAGCAGTGAACAGGGGATGGGTTACTACGAGCAGTACTTC. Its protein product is CASSEQGMGYYEQYF.

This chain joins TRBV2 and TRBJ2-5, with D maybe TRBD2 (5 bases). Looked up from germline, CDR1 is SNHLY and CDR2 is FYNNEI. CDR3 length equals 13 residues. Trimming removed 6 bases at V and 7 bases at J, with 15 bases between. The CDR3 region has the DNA TGTGCCAGCAGCCCGGGGATTACGGTGACCCAGTACTTC. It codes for CASSPGITVTQYF.

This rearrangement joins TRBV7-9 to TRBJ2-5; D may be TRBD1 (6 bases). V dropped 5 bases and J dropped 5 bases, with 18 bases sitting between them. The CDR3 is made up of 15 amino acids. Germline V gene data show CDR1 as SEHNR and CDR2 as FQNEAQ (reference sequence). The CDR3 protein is CASSGLDSARETQYF. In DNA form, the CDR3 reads TGTGCCAGCAGCGGATTGGACAGCGCCCGGGAGACCCAGTACTTC.

CDR3 DNA sequence: TGTGCCAGCTCACCACGGGATGAACCACGGGAACGAGGTGAGCAGTACTTC. Translation: CASSPRDEPRERGEQYF. The gene calls are TRBV18 and TRBJ2-7; a weak D match, TRBD2 (5 bases). CDR3 length: 17 amino acids. The ends were cut back, 1 base at V and 7 bases at J, with 23 bases in the middle. Germline V gives CDR1 KGHSH, CDR2 LQKENI. The full variable domain, its missing parts supplied by reference TRBV18 and TRBJ2-7, is NAGVMQNPRHLVRRRGQEARLRCSPMKGHSHVYWYRQLPEEGLKFMVYLQKENIIDESGMPKERFSAEFPKEGPSILRIQQVVRGDSAAYFCASSPRDEPRERGEQYFGPGTRLTVT.

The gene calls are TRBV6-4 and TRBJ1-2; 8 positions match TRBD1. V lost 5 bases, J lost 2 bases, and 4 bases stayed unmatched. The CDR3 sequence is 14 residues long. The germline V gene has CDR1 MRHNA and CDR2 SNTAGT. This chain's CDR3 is CASSQRQGNYGYTF. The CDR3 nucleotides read TGTGCCAGCAGTCAGCGACAGGGGAACTATGGCTACACCTTC.

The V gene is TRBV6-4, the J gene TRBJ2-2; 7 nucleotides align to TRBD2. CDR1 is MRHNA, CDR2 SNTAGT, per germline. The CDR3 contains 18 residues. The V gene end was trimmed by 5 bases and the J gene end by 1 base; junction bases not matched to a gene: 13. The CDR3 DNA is TGTGCCAGCAGTCTAAGCTCGGCCGGGACTATGAACACCGGGGAGCTGTTTTTT. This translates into CASSLSSAGTMNTGELFF.

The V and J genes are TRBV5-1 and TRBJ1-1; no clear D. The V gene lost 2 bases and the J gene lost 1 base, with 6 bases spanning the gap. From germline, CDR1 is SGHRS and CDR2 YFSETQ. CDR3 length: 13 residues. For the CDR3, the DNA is TGCGCCAGCAGCTTCGGGGAGAACACTGAAGCTTTCTTT. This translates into CASSFGENTEAFF.

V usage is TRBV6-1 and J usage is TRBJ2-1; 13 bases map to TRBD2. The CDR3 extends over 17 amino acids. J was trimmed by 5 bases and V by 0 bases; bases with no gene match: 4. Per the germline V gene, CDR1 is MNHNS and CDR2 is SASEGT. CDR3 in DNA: TGTGCCAGCAGTGAAGCTGGACTAGCGGGAGAGGACAATGAGCAGTTCTTC. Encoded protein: CASSEAGLAGEDNEQFF.

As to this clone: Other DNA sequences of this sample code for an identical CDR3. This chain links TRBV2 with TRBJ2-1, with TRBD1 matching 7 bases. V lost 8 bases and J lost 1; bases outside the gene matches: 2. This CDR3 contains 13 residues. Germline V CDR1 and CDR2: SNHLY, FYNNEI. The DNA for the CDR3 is TGTGCCAGCCGGGACAGTTCCTACAATGAGCAGTTCTTC. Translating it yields CASRDSSYNEQFF.

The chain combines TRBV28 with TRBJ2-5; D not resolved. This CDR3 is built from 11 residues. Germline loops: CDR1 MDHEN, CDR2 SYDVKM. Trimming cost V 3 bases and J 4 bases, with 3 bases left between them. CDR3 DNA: TGTGCCAGCAGTTTCATAGAGACCCAGTACTTC. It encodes CASSFIETQYF.

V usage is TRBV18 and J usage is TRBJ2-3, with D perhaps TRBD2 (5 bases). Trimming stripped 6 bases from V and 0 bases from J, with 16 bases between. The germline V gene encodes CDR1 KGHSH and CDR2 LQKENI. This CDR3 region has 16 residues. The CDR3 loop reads CASSELVTSSTDTQYF. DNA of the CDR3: TGTGCCAGCTCGGAACTAGTGACCTCTAGCACAGATACGCAGTATTTT.